The sequence of this T cell receptor beta chain was determined in a study of shared clonotypes between healthy human individuals (dated by TCRdb to 2018 to 2020). Concerning the study at large: The cohort comprised a couple of women and a few men aged 18 to 49 years. For each donor, three plates each were used for CD4 naive and CD4 memory, two plates were used for CD8 naive, and one plate was used for CD8 memory. Blood TCR repertoires of four to six healthy adults were deeply sequenced to estimate repertoire size and the extent of clonotype sharing between individuals. To increase sequencing depth and limit assay-specific biases, different laboratories used diverse techniques to prepare libraries and sequence TCR repertoires. Between about 0.94 and 10 billion PBMCs per donor were obtained by leukapheresis.

The donors were healthy, HIV-negative adults with no recently reported acute infections or vaccinations. Every donor was a Caucasian adult living in Nashville, Tennessee, USA. CD4+ T cells were enriched by magnetic negative selection; naive cells were then positively selected on CD45RA, and the negative fraction formed the memory subset. Blood was obtained by leukapheresis, after which PBMCs were separated by Ficoll-Histopaque density gradient centrifugation and cryopreserved in liquid nitrogen vapor phase. Analytical flow cytometry was used to check the purity and quantity of every magnetically sorted T cell population. From each sorted fraction, genomic DNA was isolated and quantified by UV absorbance on a Nanodrop 2000c. CDR3 length: 13 amino acids, cysteine to phenylalanine. Only the CDR3 DNA is retained, 39 bases long and in frame from the first base. V and J are trimmed by 5 bases and 5 bases, and the gene matches miss 6 bases of the junction. CDR1 and CDR2 (PRHDT, FYEKMQ) derive from the germline V gene (reference sequence).

TCR CDR3 regions were amplified from genomic DNA by multiplex PCR using the deep immunoSEQ assay. Extracted genomic DNA from each cell subset was spread evenly across all wells of several immunoSEQ 96-well plates, with each plate serving as a replicate. For sorted subsets, 200 to 250 ng genomic DNA, equal to tens of thousands of T cell genomes, was loaded into each replicate PCR. Purified libraries were quantified with a Qubit 3.0 fluorometer, sized on a Bioanalyzer 2100, and re-quantified with the KAPA Library Quantification kit. Every immunoSEQ 96-well plate was sequenced on a dedicated single-read 150-cycle Illumina NextSeq 550 flow cell. Under the source paper's analysis protocol: Because the immunoSEQ output included only junctional sequences and no quality scores, the filtering could not be the same as the filtering used for full-length reads. Sequences were annotated with PyIR, a Python wrapper for IgBLAST v1.9, using IMGT germline references to assign V/J genes and CDR3. Reads were filtered out if the reads had weak V/J assignments (E-value above 1e-6), no CDR3, stop codons, out-of-frame junctions, or ambiguous translated residues. A V3J clonotype was defined by an identical inferred V gene, J gene, and CDR3 amino acid sequence. To compute the percentage overlap between repertoires, the number of shared unique clonotypes was divided by the size of the smaller repertoire. Richness of each repertoire was evaluated using RTK rarefaction, the Chao1 estimator, and Recon v2.1 estimates of unobserved clonotypes. Generation probabilities were computed with OLGA for all TCRbeta clonotypes obtained by the gDNA method from four donors. What TCRdb holds here is the immuneACCESS table cut down to in-frame rearrangements. Part of the clones is not present; checked against another copy, under half of the missing clones reflect an unresolved V gene, and the others are unexplained. That table furnishes V, J and clone size, whereas the DNA furnished D and trimming. Counted in this sample were fewer than 2.5 million clones; roughly 93% of them appeared once. The ten biggest clones cover 0.35% to 0.45% of the sample.

Turning to this clone: Its specific antigen is unknown. No qualities accompany the bases; no much larger clone lies one base away.

Paper-wide results and their limitations: The small number of donors limited the genetic and exposure-history diversity represented. Even with the large sequencing depth, rarefaction of the sorted-subset datasets indicated that sequencing was incomplete. Only blood was sampled, and tissue TCR repertoires likely differ from those in blood. Larger estimated clonotype richness was generally found for naive subsets than for memory subsets. Based on pairwise subsampling, the degree of clonotype sharing among donors was expected to be affected by sequencing depth. Across a few donors, around 5.4% of naive CD4, 3% to 3.5% of naive CD8, 2.3% of memory CD4, and 0.4% of memory CD8 clonotypes were shared. Higher generation probabilities were observed for clonotypes shared by all four sorted-subset donors than for non-shared clonotypes.

The TCR sequence derives from a young man in good health. Some clones in this sample may be carry-over from other donors' samples. Material for sequencing was naive CD4+ T cells from PBMCs. This sample's cell subset or site label indicates: CD45RA+ positively selected. The rearrangement combines TRBV13 with TRBJ2-7, with 7 middle bases fitting TRBD1. The DNA sequence follows: TGTGCCAGCAGCCGCATCGGACAGGACGAGCAGTACTTC. Translated, this gives CASSRIGQDEQYF.